This T cell receptor beta chain came from a study of blood T cell repertoires in COVID-19. Clones were sequenced by immunoSEQ multiplex PCR, and TCRdb holds only the in-frame ones, with some missing. Of roughly 14,000 clones listed, about 90% are singletons. V was pared by 1 base and J by 1 base, with 20 bases between. The CDR3 is 18 residues long. Germline V lookup: CDR1 SGHTA, CDR2 FQGNSA. The source is a human donor in a cohort sampled during active COVID-19. V usage is TRBV7-2 and J usage is TRBJ2-7, with TRBD1 as a possible D gene (6 bases). The sequenced sample was peripheral blood. The CDR3 protein is CASSLGIGSQGLSYEQYF. DNA for the CDR3: TGTGCCAGCAGCTTAGGGATTGGTAGCCAGGGGTTATCCTACGAGCAGTACTTC.